This passage covers 10 T cell receptor beta chains from one sample sequenced in a study of blood T cells in healthy people across ages. The second PCR ran roughly 7 to 11 cycles with a sample-barcoded 5' primer and J-beta primers. Via MiXCR, TCRdb re-called the 5' RACE reads, giving one row per CDR3 protein. Of 950,000 to 1,200,000 distinct CDR3 sequences in the sample, under 40% were seen once. The sample consisted of blood. The receptors were gathered from a man aged 18 to 35 in good health.

This clonotype was seen just once. At one end the junction does not follow the germline gene, possibly because of a read error. CDR3 sequence reads: CASSQDEDRANYDYTF. The CDR3, as DNA: TGTGCCAGCAGCCAAGATGAGGACAGGGCTAACTATGACTACACCTTC. The V gene is TRBV4-2, the J gene TRBJ1-2; 8 bases agree with TRBD1. Germline V gene lookup returns CDR1 LGHNA and CDR2 YNFKEQ. CDR3 size: 16 residues.

The sample holds a few counts of this clonotype. The chain combines TRBV20-1 with TRBJ1-2, with D perhaps matching TRBD1 (6 bases). The V gene lost 0 bases and the J gene lost 4 bases, with 15 bases spanning the gap. The CDR3 runs to 15 residues. Germline V gives CDR1 DFQATT, CDR2 SNEGSKA (reference sequence). CDR3 DNA sequence: TGCAGTGCTAGAGATTCGGGGGCCCTCTCCTATGGCTACACCTTC. Protein sequence: CSARDSGALSYGYTF.

The V gene is TRBV6-2 or TRBV6-3, the J gene TRBJ1-5; D is ambiguous. The CDR3 consists of 12 residues. The V gene lost 8 bases and the J gene lost 4 bases, with 9 bases spanning the gap. Germline lookup yields CDR1 MNHEY and CDR2 SVGEGT. The CDR3 sequence: CASARLNQPQHF. The CDR3 DNA sequence: TGTGCCAGCGCCCGGCTTAATCAGCCCCAGCATTTT.

The chain carries TRBV9 and TRBJ2-5, with D hard to call. Near its end, the DNA agrees better with TRBJ2-1, so the J call may be wrong. The CDR3 has 14 residues. Germline CDR1 is SGDLS and CDR2 is YYNGEE. CDR3 in DNA: TGTGCCAGCAGCTTTCGGCTCGGGCAAGAGACCCAGTTCTTC. Residues: CASSFRLGQETQFF.

This clonotype was counted ten times or more. The chain has TRBV20-1 and TRBJ2-5, with unresolved D. The length of the CDR3 is 10 residues. V was pared by 2 bases and J by 3 bases, with 1 base between. Germline CDR1 reads DFQATT; CDR2 reads SNEGSKA (reference sequence). CDR3 coding DNA: TGCAGTGCTAGAAAAGAGACCCAGTACTTC. Its protein product is CSARKETQYF.

This clonotype showed up many times. V and J are TRBV5-1 and TRBJ2-3; D unresolved. In germline, CDR1 is SGHRS, CDR2 YFSETQ. The CDR3 loop spans 11 amino acids. V lost 6 bases, J lost 1 base, and 3 bases lay in between. The CDR3 region is CASTGTDTQYF. DNA of the CDR3: TGCGCCAGCACCGGCACAGATACGCAGTATTTT.

The chain employs TRBV6-5 and TRBJ1-2; D is possibly TRBD1 (6 bases). V shed 5 bases and J shed 8 bases, with 15 bases lying between them. Per germline, CDR1 MNHEY and CDR2 SVGAGI. The CDR3 consists of 13 residues. CDR3 region: CASSPSVGAGYTF. In nucleotides, the CDR3 is TGTGCCAGCAGTCCATCCGTGGGGGCGGGCTACACCTTC.

The chain joins TRBV24-1 to TRBJ2-1; 8 nucleotides line up with TRBD1. Per germline, CDR1 KGHDR and CDR2 SFDVKD. V dropped 7 bases and J dropped 4; count of bases not matched to a gene: 2. The CDR3 contains 13 residues. CDR3 nucleotide sequence: TGTGCCACCAGCCAGGGGGCTTACAATGAGCAGTTCTTC. Translation: CATSQGAYNEQFF.

The rearrangement links TRBV4-3 to TRBJ2-5; 7 nucleotides agree with TRBD2. CDR1 LGHNA and CDR2 YSLEER come from the germline V gene. The CDR3 sequence is 13 residues long. The ends lost 0 bases at V and 9 bases at J; junction bases unmatched: 4. The CDR3 loop is CASSQDLAGAQYF. CDR3 bases: TGCGCCAGCAGCCAAGATCTCGCGGGGGCCCAGTACTTC.

V is TRBV12-3 or TRBV12-4 and J is TRBJ1-2; D remains ambiguous. This CDR3 has 16 residues. V shed 1 base and J shed 4 bases, with 16 bases lying between them. CDR3 bases: TGTGCCAGCAGTTTAGTGGCAGGTGCTTTCGGCTATGGCTACACCTTC. Protein product: CASSLVAGAFGYGYTF.